This paragraph reports one TCR beta chain. The source of the sample is a study of CD8 T cells in Susac syndrome. The CDR3 sequence is 14 residues long. From germline, CDR1 is DFQATT and CDR2 SNEGSKA (reference sequence). J lost 0 bases, V lost 4 bases, and 0 bases had no gene match. Reverse transcription of roughly 0.5 to 1 ug RNA was performed with random hexamers. TCRdb analysed the immunoSEQ multiplex PCR reads with MiXCR anew, one entry per CDR3 protein. The table lists roughly 70,000 distinct CDR3 sequences, roughly 95% of them singletons. This receptor was identified in a human donor with multiple sclerosis. The sample comprised CD4+ T cells from PBMCs. V is TRBV20-1 and J is TRBJ2-1; 10 bases are shared with TRBD2. The CDR3 protein is CSAKRGGSYNEQFF. Here the CDR3 DNA reads TGCAGTGCTAAGCGGGGGGGCTCCTACAATGAGCAGTTCTTC.